Listed below are T cell receptor beta chains from one sample, sequenced in a study of T cells expressing NK-cell markers. From the 5' RACE reads, TCRdb lists one entry per CDR3 protein and no DNA. The table lists 500,000 or so distinct CDR3 sequences. Sample: blood T cells: a sorted CD56 or NKG2C T cell subset, CD4+ or CD8+ T cells, or bulk PBMC T cells (not recorded which). These receptors originate from a young man in good health. Each CDR3 is given with its conserved first and last residue.

j_gene: TRBJ2-1; v_gene: TRBV6-5; CDR3aa: CASRDSQEQFF
j_gene: TRBJ2-3; v_gene: TRBV7-9; CDR3aa: CASSSSGSWGQYTDTQYF
j_gene: TRBJ2-7; v_gene: TRBV7-6; CDR3aa: CASSLEDPLLGEQYF
j_gene: TRBJ2-1; v_gene: TRBV3-1; CDR3aa: CASSHHRGASGRSEQFF
j_gene: TRBJ2-1; v_gene: TRBV29-1; CDR3aa: CSVLGGETPVNEQFF
j_gene: TRBJ2-2; v_gene: TRBV3-1; CDR3aa: CASSANLRTGELFF
j_gene: TRBJ2-3; v_gene: TRBV29-1; CDR3aa: CSDRYQGAGDTQYF
j_gene: TRBJ1-1; v_gene: TRBV24-1; CDR3aa: CATREGGQDTEAFF
j_gene: TRBJ2-2; v_gene: TRBV12-3/TRBV12-4; CDR3aa: CASSPGWGTDTGELFF
j_gene: TRBJ2-2; v_gene: TRBV4-1; CDR3aa: CASSQDTWPGELFF
j_gene: TRBJ2-3; v_gene: TRBV20-1; CDR3aa: CSAKLQVSTDTQYF
j_gene: TRBJ2-1; v_gene: TRBV9; CDR3aa: CASSTTGTSGGRVYNEQFF
j_gene: TRBJ2-7; v_gene: TRBV30; CDR3aa: CAWTFGLNYEQYF
j_gene: TRBJ1-1; v_gene: TRBV12-3/TRBV12-4; CDR3aa: CASSFVRDSTEAFF
j_gene: TRBJ1-4; v_gene: TRBV12-3/TRBV12-4; CDR3aa: CASRPGTDEKLFF
j_gene: TRBJ2-7; v_gene: TRBV7-2; CDR3aa: CASSLENNRRYEQYF
j_gene: TRBJ2-1; v_gene: TRBV20-1; CDR3aa: CSATRSLAGEGWEQFF
j_gene: TRBJ2-6; v_gene: TRBV10-3; CDR3aa: CAISEFSASGSFSGANVLTF
j_gene: TRBJ2-5; v_gene: TRBV10-3; CDR3aa: CAIGQGIGRETQYF
j_gene: TRBJ2-3; v_gene: TRBV6-1; CDR3aa: CASSQLAGGPRADTQYF
j_gene: TRBJ2-1; v_gene: TRBV24-1; CDR3aa: CATEGGGGGSYNEQFF
j_gene: TRBJ2-2; v_gene: TRBV5-1; CDR3aa: CASSGLAIGELFF
j_gene: TRBJ2-2; v_gene: TRBV5-6; CDR3aa: CASSLPGLAGSNTGELFF
j_gene: TRBJ2-3; v_gene: TRBV29-1; CDR3aa: CSAAPTSTDTQYF
j_gene: TRBJ1-1; v_gene: TRBV12-3/TRBV12-4; CDR3aa: CASRFGGTNTEAFF
j_gene: TRBJ2-1; v_gene: TRBV6-2/TRBV6-3; CDR3aa: CASSYTTGLAFYNEQFF
j_gene: TRBJ2-3; v_gene: TRBV18; CDR3aa: CASSPLSGSRTDTQYF
j_gene: TRBJ2-5; v_gene: TRBV7-8; CDR3aa: CASSLPGTAGDETQYF
j_gene: TRBJ1-5; v_gene: TRBV27; CDR3aa: CATKPPGQYNQPQHF
j_gene: TRBJ2-1; v_gene: TRBV18; CDR3aa: CASSESRVSGNEQFF
j_gene: TRBJ1-5; v_gene: TRBV12-3/TRBV12-4; CDR3aa: CASSYSTGHNQPQHF
j_gene: TRBJ2-3; v_gene: TRBV20-1; CDR3aa: CSATGLAGEEDTQYF
j_gene: TRBJ2-7; v_gene: TRBV28; CDR3aa: CASSLLRTGNVYEQYF
j_gene: TRBJ2-2; v_gene: TRBV19; CDR3aa: CASMYGSGELFF
j_gene: TRBJ2-2; v_gene: TRBV12-3/TRBV12-4; CDR3aa: CASSELAVPGELFF
j_gene: TRBJ2-7; v_gene: TRBV6-2/TRBV6-3; CDR3aa: CASSPFRGYIYEQYF
j_gene: TRBJ2-1; v_gene: TRBV11-3; CDR3aa: CASSSILLWSGTDEQFF
j_gene: TRBJ1-1; v_gene: TRBV5-1; CDR3aa: CASRLLTGTNTEAFF
j_gene: TRBJ2-1; v_gene: TRBV14; CDR3aa: CASSNLAGVVEQFF
j_gene: TRBJ2-7; v_gene: TRBV9; CDR3aa: CASSGAGGYREQYF
j_gene: TRBJ2-3; v_gene: TRBV2; CDR3aa: CASTRGTSGADTQYF